The text below deals with one T cell receptor beta chain. The antigen is not known. The sample comes from a study of cytomegalovirus exposure and HLA in healthy donors. Study-wide points: Sequencing depth across donors, presence/absence analyses assumed, was roughly uniform.

Amplification used 60 Vbeta primers and 13 Jbeta primers. The data were produced by immunoSEQ multiplex PCR, yet TCRdb's version contains in-frame clones alone and is incomplete. The table lists about 170,000 clones, 73% of them singletons. V lost 2 bases and J 9 bases, leaving 11 bases between the germline ends. Germline loops: CDR1 SNHLY, CDR2 FYNNEI. The CDR3 loop spans 14 amino acids. The source material was PBMCs. This chain connects TRBV2 to TRBJ1-6; possible D gene TRBD1, 5 bases. The receptor was isolated from a woman aged 18-30 years in good health and CMV-seropositive. The CDR3 here is CASSEMGPASPLHF. CDR3 nucleotide sequence: TGTGCCAGCAGTGAAATGGGGCCCGCTTCACCCCTCCACTTT.